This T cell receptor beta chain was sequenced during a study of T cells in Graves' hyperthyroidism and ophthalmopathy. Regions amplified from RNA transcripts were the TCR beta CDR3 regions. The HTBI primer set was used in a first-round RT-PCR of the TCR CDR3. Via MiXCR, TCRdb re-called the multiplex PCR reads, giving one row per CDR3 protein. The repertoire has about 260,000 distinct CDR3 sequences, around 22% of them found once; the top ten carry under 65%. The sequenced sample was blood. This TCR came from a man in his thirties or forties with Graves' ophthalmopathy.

In nucleotides, the CDR3 is TGTGCCAGCAGCTTAGGAGTCTCTGGAAACACCATATATTTT. It yields the protein CASSLGVSGNTIYF. The V and J genes are TRBV11-3 and TRBJ1-3; D remains ambiguous. CDR1 is SGHNT, CDR2 YENEEA, per germline. This CDR3 contains 14 residues. V lost 1 base and J lost 0, with 4 bases in between.